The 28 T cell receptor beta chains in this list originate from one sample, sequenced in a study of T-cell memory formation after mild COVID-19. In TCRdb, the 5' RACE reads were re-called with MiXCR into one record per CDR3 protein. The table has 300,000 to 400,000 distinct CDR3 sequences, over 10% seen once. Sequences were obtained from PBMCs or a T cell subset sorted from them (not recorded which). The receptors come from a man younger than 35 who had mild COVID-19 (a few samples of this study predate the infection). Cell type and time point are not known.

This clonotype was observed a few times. The DNA of the CDR3 is TGTGCCAGCAGCCGGACAGGAGATGAGCAGTTCTTC. Translated, it gives CASSRTGDEQFF. V gene TRBV3-1 combines with J gene TRBJ2-1; 7 bases line up with TRBD1. From germline, CDR1 is LGHDT and CDR2 YNNKEL (reference sequence). The CDR3 contains 12 residues. Trimming took 4 bases from V and 8 from J; bases not matched to a gene: 2.

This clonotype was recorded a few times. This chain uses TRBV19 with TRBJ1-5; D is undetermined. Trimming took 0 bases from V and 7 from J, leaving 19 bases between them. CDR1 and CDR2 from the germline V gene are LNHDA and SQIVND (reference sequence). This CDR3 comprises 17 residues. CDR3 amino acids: CASSIEDRSGGIQPQHF. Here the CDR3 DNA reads TGTGCCAGTAGTATAGAGGATCGTAGCGGTGGCATCCAGCCCCAGCATTTT. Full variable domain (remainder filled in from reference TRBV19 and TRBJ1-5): DGGITQSPKYLFRKEGQNVTLSCEQNLNHDAMYWYRQDPGQGLRLIYYSQIVNDFQKGDIAEGYSVSREKKESFPLTVTSAQKNPTAFYLCASSIEDRSGGIQPQHFGDGTRLSIL.

CDR3 nucleotides: TGTGCCAGCAGCGGACAGTATCTCTCCTACGAGCAGTACTTC. It encodes CASSGQYLSYEQYF. The chain links TRBV7-2 to TRBJ2-7, with D possibly TRBD1 on 6 matching bases. Trimming cost V 5 bases and J 0 bases, with 11 bases left between them. Germline loops: CDR1 SGHTA, CDR2 FQGNSA. The CDR3 runs to 14 residues.

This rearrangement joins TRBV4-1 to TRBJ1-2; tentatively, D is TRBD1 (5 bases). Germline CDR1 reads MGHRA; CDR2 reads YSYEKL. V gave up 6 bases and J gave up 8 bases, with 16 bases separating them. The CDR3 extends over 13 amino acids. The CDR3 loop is CASSRTGSGGYTF. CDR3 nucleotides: TGCGCCAGCAGTCGGACGGGATCAGGGGGCTACACCTTC.

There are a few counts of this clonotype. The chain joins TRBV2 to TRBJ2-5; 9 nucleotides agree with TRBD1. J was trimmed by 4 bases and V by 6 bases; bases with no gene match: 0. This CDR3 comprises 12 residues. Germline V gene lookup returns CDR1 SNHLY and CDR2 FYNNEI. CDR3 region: CASRDRGETQYF. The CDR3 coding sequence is TGTGCCAGCAGGGACAGGGGAGAGACCCAGTACTTC.

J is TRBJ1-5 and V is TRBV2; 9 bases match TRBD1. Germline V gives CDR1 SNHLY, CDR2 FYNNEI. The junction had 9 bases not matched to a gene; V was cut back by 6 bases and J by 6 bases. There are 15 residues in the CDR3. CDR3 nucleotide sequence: TGTGCCAGCAGCGTCGGGACAGGGAGGGGTCAGCCCCAGCATTTT. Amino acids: CASSVGTGRGQPQHF.

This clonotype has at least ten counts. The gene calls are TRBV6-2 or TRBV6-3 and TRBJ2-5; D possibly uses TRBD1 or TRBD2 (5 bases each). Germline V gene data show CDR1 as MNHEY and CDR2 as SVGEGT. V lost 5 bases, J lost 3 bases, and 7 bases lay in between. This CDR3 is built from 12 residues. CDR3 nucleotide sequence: TGTGCCAGCAGTGGGACGGAAGAGACCCAGTACTTC. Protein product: CASSGTEETQYF.

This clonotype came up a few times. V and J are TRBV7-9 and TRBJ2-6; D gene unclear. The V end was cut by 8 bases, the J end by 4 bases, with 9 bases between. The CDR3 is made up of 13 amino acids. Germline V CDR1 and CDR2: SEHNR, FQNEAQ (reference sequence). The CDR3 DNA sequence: TGTGCCAGCCCCAAGGCGGGGGCCAACGTCCTGACTTTC. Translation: CASPKAGANVLTF.

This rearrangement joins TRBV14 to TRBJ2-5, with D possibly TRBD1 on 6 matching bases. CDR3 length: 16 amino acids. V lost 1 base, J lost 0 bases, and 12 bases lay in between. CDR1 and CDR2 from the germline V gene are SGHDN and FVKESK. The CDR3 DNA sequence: TGTGCCAGCAGCCAAGCTGTGGGGGCTTACCAAGAGACCCAGTACTTC. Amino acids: CASSQAVGAYQETQYF.

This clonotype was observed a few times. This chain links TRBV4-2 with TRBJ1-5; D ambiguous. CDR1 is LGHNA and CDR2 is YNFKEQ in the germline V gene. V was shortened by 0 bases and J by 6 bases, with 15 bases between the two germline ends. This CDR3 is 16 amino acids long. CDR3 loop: CASSQERREGTQPQHF. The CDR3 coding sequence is TGTGCCAGCAGCCAAGAGAGGAGGGAAGGTACTCAGCCCCAGCATTTT.

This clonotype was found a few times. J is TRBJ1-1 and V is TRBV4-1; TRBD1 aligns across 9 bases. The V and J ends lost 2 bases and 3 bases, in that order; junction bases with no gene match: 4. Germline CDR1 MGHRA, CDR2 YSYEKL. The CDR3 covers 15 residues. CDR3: CASSQTGGAYTEAFF. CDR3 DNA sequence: TGCGCCAGCAGCCAAACAGGGGGCGCCTACACTGAAGCTTTCTTT.

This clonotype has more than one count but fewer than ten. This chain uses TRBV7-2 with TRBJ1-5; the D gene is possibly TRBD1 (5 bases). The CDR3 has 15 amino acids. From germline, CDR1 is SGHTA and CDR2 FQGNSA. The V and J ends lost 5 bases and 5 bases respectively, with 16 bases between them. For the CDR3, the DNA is TGTGCCAGCAGCAAATACCAGGGAATCGATCAGCCCCAGCATTTT. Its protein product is CASSKYQGIDQPQHF.

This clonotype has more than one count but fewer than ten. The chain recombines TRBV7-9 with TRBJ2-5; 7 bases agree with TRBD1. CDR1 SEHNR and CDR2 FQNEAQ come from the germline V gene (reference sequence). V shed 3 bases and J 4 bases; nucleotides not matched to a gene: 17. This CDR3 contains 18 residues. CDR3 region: CASSFPRGMTGMGETQYF. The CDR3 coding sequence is TGTGCCAGCAGCTTCCCCCGGGGTATGACAGGGATGGGAGAGACCCAGTACTTC.

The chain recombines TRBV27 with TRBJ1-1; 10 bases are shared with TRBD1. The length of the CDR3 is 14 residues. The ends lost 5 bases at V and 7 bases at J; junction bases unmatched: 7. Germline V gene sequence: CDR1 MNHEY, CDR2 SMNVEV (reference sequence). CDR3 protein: CASSPQTGGGEAFF. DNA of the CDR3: TGTGCCAGCAGTCCCCAGACAGGGGGCGGTGAAGCTTTCTTT.

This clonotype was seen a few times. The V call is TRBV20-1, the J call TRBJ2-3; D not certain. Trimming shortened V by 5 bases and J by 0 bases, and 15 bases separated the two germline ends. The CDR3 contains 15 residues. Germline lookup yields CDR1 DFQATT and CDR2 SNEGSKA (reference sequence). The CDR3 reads CSAPPSGKSTDTQYF. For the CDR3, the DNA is TGCAGTGCTCCCCCGAGTGGGAAGAGCACAGATACGCAGTATTTT.

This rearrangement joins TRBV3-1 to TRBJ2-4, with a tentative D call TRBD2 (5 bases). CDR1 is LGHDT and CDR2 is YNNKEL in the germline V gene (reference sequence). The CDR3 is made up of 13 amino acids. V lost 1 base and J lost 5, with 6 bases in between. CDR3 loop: CASSQVRENIQYF. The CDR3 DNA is TGTGCCAGCAGCCAAGTGCGGGAAAACATTCAGTACTTC.

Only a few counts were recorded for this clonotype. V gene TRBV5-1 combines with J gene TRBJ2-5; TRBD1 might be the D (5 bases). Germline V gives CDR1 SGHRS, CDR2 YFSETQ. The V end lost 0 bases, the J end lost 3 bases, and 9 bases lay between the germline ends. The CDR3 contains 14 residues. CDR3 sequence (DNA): TGCGCCAGCAGCTTGGAGGCAGGGAAAGAGACCCAGTACTTC. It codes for CASSLEAGKETQYF.

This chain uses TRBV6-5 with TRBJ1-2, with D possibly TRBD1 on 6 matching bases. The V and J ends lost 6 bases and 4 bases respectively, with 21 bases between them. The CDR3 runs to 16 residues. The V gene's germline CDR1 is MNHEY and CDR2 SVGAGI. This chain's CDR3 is CASSSGTTFLGYGYTF. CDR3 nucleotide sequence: TGTGCCAGCAGCAGCGGGACAACCTTTCTTGGCTATGGCTACACCTTC.

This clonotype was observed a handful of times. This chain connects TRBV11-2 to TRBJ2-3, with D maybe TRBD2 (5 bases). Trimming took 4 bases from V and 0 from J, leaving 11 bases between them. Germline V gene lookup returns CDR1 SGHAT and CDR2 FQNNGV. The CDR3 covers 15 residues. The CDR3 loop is CASSWLGGSTDTQYF. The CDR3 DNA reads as TGTGCCAGCAGCTGGCTGGGCGGGAGCACAGATACGCAGTATTTT.

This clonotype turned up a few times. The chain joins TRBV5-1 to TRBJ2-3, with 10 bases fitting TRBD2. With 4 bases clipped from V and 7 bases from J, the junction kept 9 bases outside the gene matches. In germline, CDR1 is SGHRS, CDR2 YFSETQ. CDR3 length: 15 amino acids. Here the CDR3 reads CASSILAGDGNTQYF. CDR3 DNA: TGCGCCAGCAGCATCCTAGCGGGGGATGGAAATACGCAGTATTTT. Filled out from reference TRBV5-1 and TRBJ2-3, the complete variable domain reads KAGVTQTPRYLIKTRGQQVTLSCSPISGHRSVSWYQQTPGQGLQFLFEYFSETQRNKGNFPGRFSGRQFSNSRSEMNVSTLELGDSALYLCASSILAGDGNTQYFGPGTRLTVL.

Here the CDR3 DNA reads TGTGCCAGCTCTCCCGCTGGGCACATCGACGGAGAGCAGTACGTC. It encodes CASSPAGHIDGEQYV. V is TRBV18 and J is TRBJ2-7, with D unresolved. Germline V gene data show CDR1 as KGHSH and CDR2 as LQKENI. V gave up 6 bases and J gave up 7 bases, with 22 bases separating them. CDR3 length equals 15 residues.

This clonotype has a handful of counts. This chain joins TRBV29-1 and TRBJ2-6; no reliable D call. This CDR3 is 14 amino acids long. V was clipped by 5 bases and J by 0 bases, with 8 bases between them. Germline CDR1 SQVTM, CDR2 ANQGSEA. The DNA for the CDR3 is TGCAGCGTTACTGGCAGCTCTGGGGCCAACGTCCTGACTTTC. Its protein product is CSVTGSSGANVLTF. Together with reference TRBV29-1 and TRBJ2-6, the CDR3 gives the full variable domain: SAVISQKPSRDICQRGTSLTIQCQVDSQVTMMFWYRQQPGQSLTLIATANQGSEATYESGFVIDKFPISRPNLTFSTLTVSNMSPEDSSIYLCSVTGSSGANVLTFGAGSRLTVL.

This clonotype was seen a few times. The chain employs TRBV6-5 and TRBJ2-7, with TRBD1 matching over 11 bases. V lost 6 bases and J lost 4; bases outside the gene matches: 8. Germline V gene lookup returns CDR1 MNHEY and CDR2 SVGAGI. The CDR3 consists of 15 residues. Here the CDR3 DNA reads TGTGCCAGCAGCTTGGACAGGGGGCTTTTGTACGAGCAGTACTTC. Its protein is CASSLDRGLLYEQYF.

CDR3 residues: CASSRLTGSNEKLFF. The CDR3 coding sequence is TGTGCCAGCAGTCGCTTGACAGGCTCCAATGAAAAACTGTTTTTT. The chain is built from TRBV6-5 and TRBJ1-4, with a possible D match to TRBD1 (6 bases). Germline V CDR1 and CDR2: MNHEY, SVGAGI. With 5 bases removed from V and 5 bases from J, the gap between germline ends came to 15 bases. The CDR3 sequence is 15 residues long.

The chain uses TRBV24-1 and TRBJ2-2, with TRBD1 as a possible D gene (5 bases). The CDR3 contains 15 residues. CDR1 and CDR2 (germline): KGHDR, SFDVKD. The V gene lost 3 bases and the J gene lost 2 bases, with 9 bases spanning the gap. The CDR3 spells CATSDKQANTGELFF. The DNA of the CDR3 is TGTGCCACCAGTGATAAACAGGCAAACACCGGGGAGCTGTTTTTT.

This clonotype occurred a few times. The CDR3 protein is CASSNPRTGTKETQYF. The CDR3 DNA follows: TGTGCCAGTAGTAACCCTCGGACAGGAACGAAGGAGACCCAGTACTTC. The chain is built from TRBV19 and TRBJ2-5, with TRBD1 identical over 7 bases. CDR1 LNHDA and CDR2 SQIVND come from the germline V gene (reference sequence). The CDR3 spans 16 residues. V lost 4 bases, J lost 5 bases, and 13 bases stayed unmatched.

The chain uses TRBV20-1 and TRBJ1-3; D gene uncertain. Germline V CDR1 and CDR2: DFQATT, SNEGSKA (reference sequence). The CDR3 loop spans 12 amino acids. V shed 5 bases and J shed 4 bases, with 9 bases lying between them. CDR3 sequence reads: CSAAVPGNTIYF. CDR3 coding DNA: TGCAGTGCTGCAGTGCCCGGAAACACCATATATTTT.

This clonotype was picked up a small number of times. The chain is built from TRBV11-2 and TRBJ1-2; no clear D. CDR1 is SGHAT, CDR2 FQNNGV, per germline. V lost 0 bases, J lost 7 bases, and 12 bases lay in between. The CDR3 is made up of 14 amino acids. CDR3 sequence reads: CASSLDLTAAGYTF. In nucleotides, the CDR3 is TGTGCCAGCAGCTTAGATCTCACTGCCGCTGGCTACACCTTC.